This T cell receptor beta chain was obtained from a study of shared T cell receptors in the human thymus. Measured with immunoSEQ multiplex PCR; TCRdb has only the in-frame clones, and not every one. The sample includes roughly 560,000 clones, approximately 78% of them seen just once. These data were also filed under a second study, of human thymus T cells. As reported in that work: Having corrective surgery for congenital heart defects, healthy Finnish infants were the ones who donated. Unrelated individuals were reported by related research to share highly overlapping thymic repertoires.

This clonotype was sampled from a boy under two years old with a congenital heart defect. The sequencing input was thymocytes.

The DNA for the CDR3 is TGTGCCAGCAGCTTAACCATTTCGGAGGAAGTCTCGGTGGAGCAGTACTTC. It yields the protein CASSLTISEEVSVEQYF. This chain links TRBV7-2 with TRBJ2-7, with D possibly TRBD2 on 5 matching bases. V lost 2 bases and J 7 bases, leaving 24 bases between the germline ends. The germline V gene encodes CDR1 SGHTA and CDR2 FQGNSA. CDR3 length equals 17 residues.